The 24 T cell receptor beta chains presented below share a single source sample, sequenced in a study of CD8 T cells in ankylosing spondylitis (dated 2017 in TCRdb). The library relied on 5' RACE. Sequencing relied on an Illumina HiSeq 2500. Clones were called with MiXCR by TCRdb after fastp trimmed the public reads at Q25, and only in-frame beta chains were retained. When rows share a CDR3 protein, they turn into one entry using the most common DNA and genes. This sample holds 500,000 or so distinct CDR3 sequences; less than 6% were observed only once. Of the sample, 3% to 4% falls within the top ten clones. What the authors observed across the whole study: Blood from ankylosing spondylitis patients appeared to be characterized by a TCR beta motif composed of 7 to 9 highly homologous amino acid variants.

These receptors lack a known antigen. The sample taken for sequencing was blood, either unsorted or a sorted T cell fraction (not recorded which). Receptor source: a male donor with ankylosing spondylitis.

This clonotype showed up many times. This chain connects TRBV4-2 to TRBJ2-3, with D maybe TRBD2 (6 bases). The germline V gene has CDR1 LGHNA and CDR2 YNFKEQ. CDR3 length: 15 residues. V lost 1 base, J lost 1 base, and 9 bases lay in between. The CDR3: CASSQVSGGTDTQYF. The CDR3, as DNA: TGTGCCAGCAGCCAAGTATCGGGAGGCACAGATACGCAGTATTTT.

This clonotype was seen at least ten times. The chain uses TRBV7-9 and TRBJ1-1; a weak D match, TRBD1 (5 bases). The germline CDR1 and CDR2 sequences are SEHNR and FQNEAQ (reference sequence). The CDR3 sequence is 15 residues long. The V end was cut by 5 bases, the J end by 3 bases, with 16 bases between. CDR3 sequence (DNA): TGTGCCAGCAGCCACCGGGACGGACCGTACACTGAAGCTTTCTTT. Residues: CASSHRDGPYTEAFF.

At least ten counts were recorded for this clonotype. The CDR3 here is CSVGASGYNEQFF. CDR3 sequence (DNA): TGCAGCGTTGGGGCTAGCGGATACAATGAGCAGTTCTTC. This sequence joins TRBV29-1 and TRBJ2-1; TRBD2 agrees at 7 bases. This CDR3 region has 13 residues. The germline gives CDR1 SQVTM, CDR2 ANQGSEA. V dropped 4 bases and J dropped 4; count of bases not matched to a gene: 4.

The chain joins TRBV5-1 to TRBJ2-5; D unclear. There are 14 residues in the CDR3. Trimming took 0 bases from V and 2 from J, leaving 8 bases between them. The germline CDR1 and CDR2 sequences are SGHRS and YFSETQ. CDR3: CASSLDRPQETQYF. The CDR3 DNA reads as TGCGCCAGCAGCTTGGACAGACCTCAAGAGACCCAGTACTTC.

Many counts were recorded for this clonotype. The chain uses TRBV7-8 and TRBJ1-5; tentatively, D is TRBD1 (6 bases). V was cut by 5 bases and J by 5 bases, with 16 bases left in between. There are 15 residues in the CDR3. Germline CDR1 and CDR2: SGHVS and FQNEAQ. The CDR3 region has the DNA TGTGCCAGCAGCGCCAGGGACACCCCGTATCAGCCCCAGCATTTT. This translates into CASSARDTPYQPQHF.

Ten or more counts support this clonotype. This chain joins TRBV4-2 and TRBJ2-1, with 10 bases identical to TRBD2. CDR3 length: 17 amino acids. Germline V lookup: CDR1 LGHNA, CDR2 YNFKEQ. V dropped 0 bases and J dropped 3; count of bases not matched to a gene: 5. CDR3 residues: CASSQELAGYSYNEQFF. CDR3 bases: TGTGCCAGCAGCCAAGAACTAGCGGGGTATAGCTACAATGAGCAGTTCTTC.

Turning to this clonotype: Sequence at one end of the junction differs from germline and may be a read error. The rearrangement links TRBV7-7 to TRBJ2-5; D might be TRBD1 (5 bases). CDR3 length: 15 residues. In germline, CDR1 is SSHAT, CDR2 FNYEAQ (reference sequence). DNA of the CDR3: TGTGCTAGCAGCTTAGCCCAGGGATTTCGGGAGACCCAGTACTTC. It specifies CASSLAQGFRETQYF.

Ten or more counts support this clonotype. This chain connects TRBV5-1 to TRBJ2-3, with 8 nucleotides matching TRBD2. CDR1 and CDR2 from the germline V gene are SGHRS and YFSETQ. Unmatched junction bases numbered 4, after V lost 4 bases and J lost 0 bases. CDR3 length: 15 amino acids. The CDR3 reads CASSKGLASTDTQYF. In nucleotides, the CDR3 is TGCGCCAGCAGCAAAGGACTAGCTAGCACAGATACGCAGTATTTT.

This clonotype was counted ten times or more. V and J are TRBV5-6 and TRBJ2-2; D uncertain. The CDR3 is 13 amino acids. Trimming took 2 bases from V and 4 from J, leaving 6 bases between them. Looked up from germline, CDR1 is SGHDT and CDR2 is YYEEEE. The CDR3 is CASSFSPTGELFF. CDR3 DNA sequence: TGTGCCAGCAGCTTCTCCCCCACCGGGGAGCTGTTTTTT.

This clonotype was seen a few times. The chain links TRBV10-3 to TRBJ2-3; D is possibly TRBD2 (7 bases). Trimming removed 3 bases at V and 1 base at J, with 14 bases between. Germline V gene data show CDR1 as ENHRY and CDR2 as SYGVKD. This CDR3 comprises 16 residues. The CDR3 DNA is TGTGCCATCAGTGAAGGCGGGGGCTCACGCACAGATACGCAGTATTTT. Translating gives CAISEGGGSRTDTQYF.

This clonotype was recorded at least ten times. The chain combines TRBV7-9 with TRBJ2-3; D remains ambiguous. V lost 6 bases and J 6 bases, leaving 13 bases between the germline ends. Per the germline V gene, CDR1 is SEHNR and CDR2 is FQNEAQ (reference sequence). This CDR3 contains 13 residues. In nucleotides, the CDR3 is TGTGCCAGCAGTTCCATCCGGGCCGATACGCAGTATTTT. Its protein is CASSSIRADTQYF.

This clonotype was seen ten or more times. The gene calls are TRBV5-1 and TRBJ2-3, with D tentatively TRBD1 (6 bases). V lost 1 base to trimming and J lost 0 bases, with 9 bases between them. Germline V gene lookup returns CDR1 SGHRS and CDR2 YFSETQ. The CDR3 spans 15 residues. Here the CDR3 DNA reads TGCGCCAGCAGCTTGCCCGGGACAAGCACAGATACGCAGTATTTT. Its translation is CASSLPGTSTDTQYF.

This clonotype showed up many times. This chain connects TRBV4-2 to TRBJ1-5; the match to TRBD1 covers 9 bases. The V segment lost 3 bases and the J segment 0 bases; nucleotides outside the gene matches: 0. The CDR3 totals 15 residues. Germline-derived CDR1 and CDR2 are LGHNA and YNFKEQ. CDR3 bases: TGTGCCAGCAGCCAGGACAGGGGTAGCAATCAGCCCCAGCATTTT. It translates to CASSQDRGSNQPQHF.

This clonotype was found many times. The chain joins TRBV7-8 to TRBJ2-7; D remains ambiguous. The germline V gene has CDR1 SGHVS and CDR2 FQNEAQ. This CDR3 has 15 residues. Trimming took off 3 bases at V and 2 bases at J, with 14 bases between the two ends. CDR3 loop: CASSFWRQTPYEQYF. For the CDR3, the DNA is TGTGCCAGCAGCTTCTGGCGGCAAACCCCCTACGAGCAGTACTTC.

This clonotype has a count of ten or more. This chain uses TRBV18 with TRBJ2-7; tentative D call: TRBD2 (5 bases). V lost 2 bases and J lost 1, with 15 bases in between. This CDR3 is built from 16 residues. In germline, CDR1 is KGHSH, CDR2 LQKENI. The CDR3 reads CASSPAGSALSYEQYF. The DNA for the CDR3 is TGTGCCAGCTCACCAGCGGGTTCGGCCCTATCCTACGAGCAGTACTTC. Drawing the rest from reference TRBV18 and TRBJ2-7, the complete variable domain is NAGVMQNPRHLVRRRGQEARLRCSPMKGHSHVYWYRQLPEEGLKFMVYLQKENIIDESGMPKERFSAEFPKEGPSILRIQQVVRGDSAAYFCASSPAGSALSYEQYFGPGTRLTVT.

This clonotype has ten or more counts. J is TRBJ2-7 and V is TRBV12-3 or TRBV12-4; 7 bases agree with TRBD1. The CDR3 runs 13 residues. V shed 8 bases, J shed 5 bases, and the junction held 9 bases outside the gene matches. CDR3 bases: TGTGCCAGCGGAGTGGACAGGTACCACGAGCAGTACTTC. Protein product: CASGVDRYHEQYF.

The chain uses TRBV3-1 and TRBJ1-6; D gene uncertain. Trimming shortened V by 0 bases and J by 5 bases, and 11 bases separated the two germline ends. CDR1 LGHDT and CDR2 YNNKEL come from the germline V gene (reference sequence). The CDR3 consists of 16 residues. The CDR3 loop is CASSQDPRADNSPLHF. In DNA, the CDR3 is TGTGCCAGCAGCCAAGATCCTCGCGCCGATAATTCACCCCTCCACTTT.

J is TRBJ2-5 and V is TRBV5-1; weak D call: TRBD1 (5 bases). Germline lookup yields CDR1 SGHRS and CDR2 YFSETQ. Trimming pared 4 bases from V and 4 bases from J, leaving 11 bases between. The CDR3 extends over 13 amino acids. The CDR3 spells CASSGNQGETQYF. Here the CDR3 DNA reads TGCGCCAGCAGCGGTAACCAGGGAGAGACCCAGTACTTC.

V usage is TRBV5-1 and J usage is TRBJ2-7; D unresolved. The germline V gene encodes CDR1 SGHRS and CDR2 YFSETQ. The CDR3 covers 13 residues. Trimming removed 6 bases at V and 7 bases at J, with 17 bases between. The CDR3 here is CASNPYGVGEQYF. CDR3 coding DNA: TGCGCCAGCAACCCCTACGGAGTGGGAGAGCAGTACTTC.

This clonotype has at least ten counts. The rearrangement joins TRBV5-1 to TRBJ1-4, with 9 nucleotides matching TRBD1. The germline V gene encodes CDR1 SGHRS and CDR2 YFSETQ. V lost 5 bases to trimming and J lost 10 bases; unmatched junction nucleotides: 12. CDR3 size: 15 residues. The CDR3 DNA is TGCGCCAGCAGTCCGGTGTGGGACAGGGCTGGAAAACTGTTTTTT. Translated: CASSPVWDRAGKLFF.

This clonotype appeared a few times. This chain uses TRBV10-1 with TRBJ2-3; a possible D gene is TRBD2 (7 bases). Germline assignment: CDR1 WNHNN and CDR2 SYGVQD (reference sequence). The CDR3 runs 15 residues. Trimming removed 2 bases at V and 2 bases at J, with 11 bases between. Written as DNA, the CDR3 is TGCGCCAGCAGTGAGGCGGGGGCCTCCACAGATACGCAGTATTTT. As protein: CASSEAGASTDTQYF.

This clonotype was detected only a few times. The chain combines TRBV18 with TRBJ2-7; a possible D gene is TRBD2 (5 bases). Per the germline V gene, CDR1 is KGHSH and CDR2 is LQKENI. The CDR3 is 15 amino acids. V was trimmed by 5 bases and J by 6 bases, leaving 20 bases between them. CDR3 in DNA: TGTGCCAGCTCATTACTAGTAACGGGCTCGGGCGAGCAGTACTTC. The encoded protein is CASSLLVTGSGEQYF.

This clonotype was counted many times. The chain uses TRBV5-1 and TRBJ1-6; D gene unclear. Germline-derived CDR1 and CDR2 are SGHRS and YFSETQ. V dropped 4 bases and J dropped 9 bases, with 14 bases sitting between them. The CDR3 runs 14 residues. CDR3 nucleotide sequence: TGCGCCAGCAGCCCGTCCGGACTAGGTTCACCCCTCCACTTT. Residues: CASSPSGLGSPLHF. The whole variable domain, filled in from reference TRBV5-1 and TRBJ1-6, reads KAGVTQTPRYLIKTRGQQVTLSCSPISGHRSVSWYQQTPGQGLQFLFEYFSETQRNKGNFPGRFSGRQFSNSRSEMNVSTLELGDSALYLCASSPSGLGSPLHFGNGTRLTVT.

This clonotype has at least ten counts. V and J are TRBV28 and TRBJ1-1, with a weak D call TRBD1 (5 bases). The CDR3 length is 14 residues. The V gene lost 4 bases and the J gene lost 4 bases, with 13 bases spanning the gap. CDR1 MDHEN and CDR2 SYDVKM come from the germline V gene. The DNA for the CDR3 is TGTGCCAGCAGTTATAGGGGTTTAGGCACTGAAGCTTTCTTT. Translation: CASSYRGLGTEAFF.